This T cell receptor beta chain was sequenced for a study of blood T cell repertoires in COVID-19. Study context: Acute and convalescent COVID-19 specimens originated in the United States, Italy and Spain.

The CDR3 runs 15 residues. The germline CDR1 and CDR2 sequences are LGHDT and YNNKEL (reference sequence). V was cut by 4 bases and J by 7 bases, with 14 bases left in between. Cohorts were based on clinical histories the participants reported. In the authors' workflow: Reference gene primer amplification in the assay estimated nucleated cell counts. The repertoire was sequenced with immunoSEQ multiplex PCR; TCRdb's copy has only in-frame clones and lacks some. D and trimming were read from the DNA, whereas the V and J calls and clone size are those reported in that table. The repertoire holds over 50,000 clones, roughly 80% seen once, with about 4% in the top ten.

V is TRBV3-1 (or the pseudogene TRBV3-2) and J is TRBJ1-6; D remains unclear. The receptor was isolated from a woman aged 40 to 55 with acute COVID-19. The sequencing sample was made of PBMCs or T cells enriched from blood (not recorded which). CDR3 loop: CASSLIDTSNSPLHF. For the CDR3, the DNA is TGTGCCAGCAGCCTTATTGACACATCAAATTCACCCCTCCACTTT.